The 8 T cell receptor beta chains presented below share a single source sample, sequenced in a study of cytomegalovirus exposure and HLA in healthy donors. Primers included in the PCR were 60 Vbeta and 13 Jbeta primers. TCRdb's copy holds only in-frame clones and misses some; the assay was immunoSEQ multiplex PCR. The table includes just over 150,000 clones, more than 75% detected once. The specimen sequenced was PBMCs. These TCRs come from a man aged 18 to 29 in good health and CMV-seropositive.

This clone was counted a few times. This chain joins TRBV9 and TRBJ2-2, with a weak D call TRBD2 (5 bases). Germline V gives CDR1 SGDLS, CDR2 YYNGEE. The V end was cut by 7 bases, the J end by 6 bases, with 19 bases between. CDR3 size: 15 residues. The CDR3 DNA reads as TGTGCCAGCGCTGTGGACTCCCGACTTGCCGGGGAGCTGTTTTTT. Protein product: CASAVDSRLAGELFF.

The chain carries TRBV19 and TRBJ1-6; D uncertain. Trimming left V 4 bases short and J 3 bases short, with 7 bases between. There are 14 residues in the CDR3. The germline CDR1 and CDR2 sequences are LNHDA and SQIVND (reference sequence). Written as DNA, the CDR3 is TGTGCCAGTAGTACCGGGAGCTATAATTCACCCCTCCACTTT. It translates to CASSTGSYNSPLHF.

This clone appeared once. J is TRBJ2-3 and V is TRBV7-9, with D maybe TRBD1 (6 bases). This CDR3 spans 16 amino acids. V lost 2 bases and J lost 5, with 17 bases in between. Per germline, CDR1 SEHNR and CDR2 FQNEAQ (reference sequence). The CDR3 sequence is CASSLLELGAVDTQYF. The CDR3 DNA is TGTGCCAGCAGCTTATTGGAGCTGGGGGCGGTAGATACGCAGTATTTT.

The gene calls are TRBV6-5 and TRBJ2-3; TRBD2 matches 10 bases. Trimming removed 4 bases from V and 2 bases from J; junction bases left unmatched: 3. CDR3 length equals 15 residues. CDR1 is MNHEY and CDR2 is SVGAGI in the germline V gene. The CDR3: CASSSLAGYTDTQYF. In nucleotides, the CDR3 is TGTGCCAGCAGTTCACTAGCGGGGTACACAGATACGCAGTATTTT.

The gene calls are TRBV21-1 and TRBJ1-2; TRBD1 is the table's D call, not checked against the DNA. TRBV21-1 is reported as a pseudogene. CDR3 size: 14 residues. The CDR3 sequence is CASSKDTGGGGYTF. The CDR3 region has the DNA TGTGCCAGCAGCAAAGATACAGGGGGGGGAGGCTACACCTTC.

This chain connects TRBV7-3 to TRBJ2-2; possible D gene TRBD1, 6 bases. The CDR3 sequence is 13 residues long. Germline CDR1 is SGHTA and CDR2 is FQGTGA. V gave up 5 bases and J gave up 7 bases, with 11 bases separating them. The CDR3 reads CASSNRAFGELFF. In DNA, the CDR3 is TGTGCCAGCAGCAACAGGGCGTTCGGGGAGCTGTTTTTT.

The chain couples TRBV7-9 to TRBJ1-2; 7 bases agree with TRBD1. Germline-derived CDR1 and CDR2 are SEHNR and FQNEAQ (reference sequence). With V trimmed by 3 bases and J by 1 base, 5 bases remained unmatched. This CDR3 contains 15 residues. The chain's CDR3 is CASSLGQIYNYGYTF. CDR3 nucleotide sequence: TGTGCCAGCAGCTTGGGACAGATTTATAACTATGGCTACACCTTC. The whole variable domain, remainder taken from reference TRBV7-9 and TRBJ1-2, is DTGVSQNPRHKITKRGQNVTFRCDPISEHNRLYWYRQTLGQGPEFLTYFQNEAQLEKSRLLSDRFSAERPKGSFSTLEIQRTEQGDSAMYLCASSLGQIYNYGYTFGSGTRLTVV.

The chain links TRBV18 to TRBJ1-3; D not certain. Deletions cut 3 bases from V and 0 bases from J, with 9 bases between. Germline V gene data show CDR1 as KGHSH and CDR2 as LQKENI. The CDR3 contains 15 residues. CDR3 sequence (DNA): TGTGCCAGCTCACCCGGGAGCATCTCTGGAAACACCATATATTTT. It translates to CASSPGSISGNTIYF.